This entry concerns a single TCR beta chain. Its antigen specificity is not known. Base qualities are not at hand, and no much larger clone is one base apart. The sequencing machine was an Illumina HiSeq 1500. The raw public reads went through TCRdb reprocessing: fastp at Q25, MiXCR clone calling, in-frame beta chains kept. Rows are combined by CDR3 protein, so each entry shows the most common genes and DNA. The sample table contains approximately 220,000 distinct CDR3 sequences; only one count was recorded for about 40% of them. The top ten clonotypes cover about 60% of the sample. The data were obtained in a study of T cell repertoires in cytomegalovirus infection (dated by TCRdb to between 2017 and 2020). Study-level background: Recently identified HLA-C-restricted CMV epitopes, whose presentation resists viral immunomodulation, were targeted by peptide stimulations together with well-studied HLA-B-restricted epitopes. Because public TCR beta signatures pointed to carriage of CMV infection together with the matching HLA type, the HLA type of each donor mattered for the analysis.

Beyond this particular receptor, the publication reports: The ex vivo response was dominated by HLA-C-restricted CMV-specific TCR beta clonotypes, which also provided the single most frequent clonotype in two of eight donors. Carriers of CMV infection plus the relevant HLA type were discriminated by the cumulative frequency of public TCR beta family members in the study cohort and in an independent roughly 400-donor cohort.

The intended sense of this specimen's treatment or condition label: in vitro stimulation with specific CMV peptide epitopes to enrich CMV-specific T cells. The material was CD8+ T cells from cultured PBMCs, obtained from culture after CMV antigen stimulation. The receptor was isolated from a human donor in good health (CMV status not recorded). Some clones in this sample may be carry-over from other donors' samples.

CDR3 sequence: CASSSTQGPWPDTQYF. In nucleotides, the sequence is TGTGCCAGCAGTTCCACCCAGGGGCCCTGGCCAGATACGCAGTATTTT. The chain was built from TRBV27 and TRBJ2-3; TRBD1 might be the D gene, on 6 matching bases. The cysteine opens and the phenylalanine closes a CDR3 of 16 amino acids. The sequence is cut down to CDR3 DNA, 48 bases in frame from base 1. Relative to germline, V is 4 bases shorter and J is 4 bases shorter, with 18 bases between their ends. CDR1 MNHEY and CDR2 SMNVEV are derived from the germline V gene (reference sequence).